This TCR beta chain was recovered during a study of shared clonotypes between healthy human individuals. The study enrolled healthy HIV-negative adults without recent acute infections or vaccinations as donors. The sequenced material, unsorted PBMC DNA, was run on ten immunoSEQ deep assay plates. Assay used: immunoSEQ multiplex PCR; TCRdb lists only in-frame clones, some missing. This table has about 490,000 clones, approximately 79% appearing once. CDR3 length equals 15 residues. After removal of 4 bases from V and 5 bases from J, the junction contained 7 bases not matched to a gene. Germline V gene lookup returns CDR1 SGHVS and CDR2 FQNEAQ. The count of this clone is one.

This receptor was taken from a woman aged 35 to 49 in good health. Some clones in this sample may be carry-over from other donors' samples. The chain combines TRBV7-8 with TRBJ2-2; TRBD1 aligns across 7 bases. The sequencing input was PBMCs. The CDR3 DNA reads TGTGCCAGCAGCTGGACAGGTATAAGGACCGGGGAGCTGTTTTTT. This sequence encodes CASSWTGIRTGELFF.